What follows are 26 T cell receptor beta chains derived from one specimen sequenced in a study of Tregs in tolerant kidney transplant recipients (dated by TCRdb to between 2017 and 2020). The method behind the library was the immunoSEQ multiplex PCR assay. TCRdb carries this immuneACCESS record with in-frame sequences only. Its versions omit some clonotypes, under half of them owing to an unresolved V gene in the studies checked, with the rest unexplained. For this sample the table gives 120,000 or so clones, of which about 90% were detected only once. The ten most abundant clones make up nearly 0.6% of the sample. The sequenced sample consisted of CD4+ T cells from blood. Receptor source: a human donor in good health.

The chain employs TRBV30 and TRBJ1-1; D remains ambiguous. Trimming pared 1 base from V and 2 bases from J, leaving 8 bases between. CDR1 is GTSNPN, CDR2 SVGIG, per germline (reference sequence). The CDR3 is made up of 13 amino acids. CDR3 nucleotides: TGTGCCTGGAGTGGAGGCGGTAACACTGAAGCTTTCTTT. This sequence encodes CAWSGGGNTEAFF. The full variable domain, rest sourced from reference TRBV30 and TRBJ1-1, is SQTIHQWPATLVQPVGSPLSLECTVEGTSNPNLYWYRQAAGRGLQLLFYSVGIGQISSEVPQNLSASRPQDRQFILSSKKLLLSDSGFYLCAWSGGGNTEAFFGQGTRLTVV.

To note about this clone: This same CDR3 is encoded by further DNA sequences in the sample. The rearrangement links TRBV2 to TRBJ1-5; the D gene is possibly TRBD1 (6 bases). This CDR3 region has 14 residues. Germline V gene sequence: CDR1 SNHLY, CDR2 FYNNEI. The V gene lost 8 bases and the J gene lost 11 bases, with 22 bases spanning the gap. In nucleotides, the CDR3 is TGTGCCAGCGTCGGGTCCACAGGGAGTCTAGCCCAGCATTTT. Protein sequence: CASVGSTGSLAQHF.

The CDR3 loop is CASSPPTGSRDTQYF. The CDR3, as DNA: TGTGCCAGCTCACCACCGACTGGGAGTAGGGATACGCAGTATTTT. The chain employs TRBV18 and TRBJ2-3; TRBD2 is a possible D gene (5 bases). Per the germline V gene, CDR1 is KGHSH and CDR2 is LQKENI. The CDR3 has 15 residues. Between the trimmed V and J ends, which lost 0 bases and 6 bases, there was a span of 13 bases.

The V call is TRBV25-1, the J call TRBJ2-5, with 7 bases lining up with TRBD2. From germline, CDR1 is MGHDK and CDR2 SYGVNS. The CDR3 runs 12 residues. Trimming cost V 4 bases and J 10 bases; bases outside gene matches: 6. The CDR3: CASSAVGGGQYF. As DNA, the CDR3 is TGTGCCAGCAGTGCGGTAGGCGGGGGCCAGTACTTC.

V is TRBV18 and J is TRBJ2-3; maybe TRBD2 (6 bases). Trimming left V 6 bases short and J 1 base short, with 17 bases between. The CDR3 spans 16 residues. The V gene's germline CDR1 is KGHSH and CDR2 LQKENI. CDR3 DNA sequence: TGTGCCAGCTCCTCTATGGGAGGACTGGGCACAGATACGCAGTATTTT. Residues: CASSSMGGLGTDTQYF.

The chain uses TRBV7-9 and TRBJ2-4; D ambiguous. Trimming took 5 bases from V and 8 from J, leaving 10 bases between them. The CDR3 has 12 residues. Germline-derived CDR1 and CDR2 are SEHNR and FQNEAQ (reference sequence). CDR3 nucleotide sequence: TGTGCCAGCAGCAGAGAGAGCGACATTCAGTACTTC. This translates into CASSRESDIQYF.

The count of this clone is one. The CDR3 region has the DNA TGTGCCAGCAGTTACGTGGCTAGCGGGAAGTACGAGCAGTACTTC. Encoded protein: CASSYVASGKYEQYF. This chain uses TRBV6-6 with TRBJ2-7, with 9 bases fitting TRBD2. After removal of 2 bases from V and 4 bases from J, the junction contained 6 bases not matched to a gene. From germline, CDR1 is MNHNY and CDR2 SVGAGI (reference sequence). The CDR3 loop spans 15 amino acids.

The genes are TRBV30 and TRBJ1-3; possibly TRBD1 for D (5 bases). There are 15 residues in the CDR3. CDR1 and CDR2 from the germline V gene are GTSNPN and SVGIG (reference sequence). V lost 5 bases, J lost 1 base, and 15 bases lay in between. CDR3 sequence (DNA): TGTGCCTGGGGGGCTGGAGGGCATTCTGGAAACACCATATATTTT. Translation gives CAWGAGGHSGNTIYF.

J is TRBJ2-7 and V is TRBV2; D possibly corresponds to TRBD1 (5 bases). V lost 7 bases, J lost 1 base, and 14 bases lay in between. The CDR3 totals 14 residues. Germline V gene lookup returns CDR1 SNHLY and CDR2 FYNNEI. The CDR3 here is CASIIPGFSYEQYF. The CDR3 DNA reads as TGTGCCAGCATCATCCCAGGGTTTTCCTACGAGCAGTACTTC. Combining the CDR3 with reference TRBV2 and TRBJ2-7 gives the whole variable domain EPEVTQTPSHQVTQMGQEVILRCVPISNHLYFYWYRQILGQKVEFLVSFYNNEISEKSEIFDDQFSVERPDGSNFTLKIRSTKLEDSAMYFCASIIPGFSYEQYFGPGTRLTVT.

This rearrangement joins TRBV5-1 to TRBJ1-5, with no clear D. The germline CDR1 and CDR2 sequences are SGHRS and YFSETQ. Trimming took off 0 bases at V and 5 bases at J, with 12 bases between the two ends. The CDR3 sequence is 15 residues long. Here the CDR3 reads CASSLAGPSDQPQHF. CDR3 nucleotide sequence: TGCGCCAGCAGCTTGGCCGGTCCGTCGGATCAGCCCCAGCATTTT.

The V and J genes are TRBV11-2 and TRBJ2-3, with TRBD1 matching 8 bases. Germline V gene lookup returns CDR1 SGHAT and CDR2 FQNNGV. V was pared by 1 base and J by 2 bases, with 5 bases of the junction left unmatched. This CDR3 contains 16 residues. The CDR3 is CASSLGTGLVTDTQYF. The CDR3 nucleotides are TGTGCCAGCAGCTTAGGGACAGGGCTTGTCACAGATACGCAGTATTTT.

The chain has TRBV5-6 and TRBJ2-3; D not certain. Trimming took off 0 bases at V and 1 base at J, with 6 bases between the two ends. CDR3 length: 14 residues. CDR1 and CDR2 (germline): SGHDT, YYEEEE. The CDR3 DNA is TGTGCCAGCAGCTTGGTTGGGCGCACAGATACGCAGTATTTT. Translated, it gives CASSLVGRTDTQYF.

V and J are TRBV19 and TRBJ2-7; D is possibly TRBD2 (6 bases). The V end lost 3 bases, the J end lost 5 bases, and 14 bases lay between the germline ends. This CDR3 region has 14 residues. Germline V gene lookup returns CDR1 LNHDA and CDR2 SQIVND (reference sequence). The CDR3 region is CASSIPGSWDEQYF. Here the CDR3 DNA reads TGTGCCAGTAGTATTCCCGGGAGTTGGGACGAGCAGTACTTC.

The CDR3 coding sequence is TGTGCCAGCAGCTTACAGGGTCCGAACACTGAAGCTTTCTTT. Residues: CASSLQGPNTEAFF. The V gene is TRBV25-1, the J gene TRBJ1-1; D is possibly TRBD1 (6 bases). The ends were cut back, 6 bases at V and 1 base at J, with 12 bases in the middle. The CDR3 has 14 amino acids. Germline V CDR1 and CDR2: MGHDK, SYGVNS. The entire variable domain, with the rest obtained from reference TRBV25-1 and TRBJ1-1, is as follows: EADIYQTPRYLVIGTGKKITLECSQTMGHDKMYWYQQDPGMELHLIHYSYGVNSTEKGDLSSESTVSRIRTEHFPLTLESARPSHTSQYLCASSLQGPNTEAFFGQGTRLTVV.

V and J are TRBV5-1 and TRBJ2-7, with 9 positions matching TRBD2. V shed 2 bases and J 6 bases; nucleotides not matched to a gene: 6. CDR3 size: 14 residues. Germline assignment: CDR1 SGHRS and CDR2 YFSETQ. CDR3 sequence: CASSLTSGPTEQYF. The CDR3 region has the DNA TGCGCCAGCAGCTTAACTAGCGGGCCTACCGAGCAGTACTTC.

The chain joins TRBV7-2 to TRBJ2-3; TRBD2 aligns across 9 bases. The CDR3 is 16 amino acids. V shed 2 bases and J 4 bases; nucleotides not matched to a gene: 7. CDR1 is SGHTA and CDR2 is FQGNSA in the germline V gene. In nucleotides, the CDR3 is TGTGCCAGCAGCTTATCCTCTAGCGGGGTATCAGATACGCAGTATTTT. It specifies CASSLSSSGVSDTQYF.

This chain links TRBV5-3 with TRBJ2-2; TRBD2 might be the D (6 bases). TRBV5-3 is recorded as an ORF, its role being uncertain. V dropped 0 bases and J dropped 0 bases, with 15 bases sitting between them. This CDR3 has 18 residues. DNA for the CDR3: TGTGCCAGAAGCTTGGGGCTAGCGCGGAACGCGAACACCGGGGAGCTGTTTTTT. Translation: CARSLGLARNANTGELFF.

This chain links TRBV2 with TRBJ1-2; 7 positions agree with TRBD1. Losses at the gene ends were 5 bases for V and 2 bases for J; bases not matched to a gene: 5. The V gene's germline CDR1 is SNHLY and CDR2 FYNNEI. The CDR3 loop spans 14 amino acids. CDR3 sequence: CASSTGQTNYGYTF. DNA of the CDR3: TGTGCCAGCAGTACGGGACAGACCAACTATGGCTACACCTTC.

The count of this clone is one. The chain joins TRBV15 to TRBJ2-5; 12 bases are a match to TRBD2. V lost 5 bases and J lost 5; bases outside the gene matches: 9. From germline, CDR1 is LNHNV and CDR2 YYDKDF (reference sequence). The CDR3 is 16 residues long. As DNA, the CDR3 is TGTGCCACCAGCGAGGGTTCTAGCGGGAGGGCGGAGACCCAGTACTTC. Translating it yields CATSEGSSGRAETQYF.

CDR3 region: CASSLPWGMGGYTF. CDR3 DNA: TGTGCCAGCAGCTTACCGTGGGGGATGGGAGGCTACACCTTC. The chain carries TRBV7-9 and TRBJ1-2, with D perhaps matching TRBD1 (5 bases). This CDR3 has 14 amino acids. V was cut by 2 bases and J by 8 bases, with 15 bases left in between. CDR1 is SEHNR, CDR2 FQNEAQ, per germline (reference sequence).

Turning to this clone: The same CDR3 can be traced to other DNA sequences in this sample. V is TRBV6-4 and J is TRBJ1-5, with a possible D match to TRBD1 (6 bases). The CDR3 runs 14 residues. CDR1 is MRHNA, CDR2 SNTAGT, per germline. With 3 bases removed from V and 6 bases from J, the gap between germline ends came to 12 bases. CDR3: CASSERGSGQPQHF. CDR3 nucleotide sequence: TGTGCCAGCAGTGAGAGGGGGTCGGGTCAGCCCCAGCATTTT.

The gene calls are TRBV11-2 and TRBJ2-1, with 8 nucleotides matching TRBD2. J gave up 4 bases and V 5 bases, and 10 bases lay outside the gene matches. The V gene's germline CDR1 is SGHAT and CDR2 FQNNGV. The CDR3 extends over 16 amino acids. For the CDR3, the DNA is TGTGCCAGCAGCCCAGTGACGGGGGGGCTTTACAATGAGCAGTTCTTC. This translates into CASSPVTGGLYNEQFF.

The rearrangement uses TRBV21-1 and TRBJ1-1. TRBV21-1 is a recognized pseudogene. The CDR3 sequence is 17 residues long. CDR3 DNA: TGTGCCAGCAGCAAAGGGGGGAGCCACATAGCGGACACTGAAGCTTTCTTT. Encoded protein: CASSKGGSHIADTEAFF.

The chain employs TRBV6-1 and TRBJ1-1, with D maybe TRBD1 (5 bases). This CDR3 contains 15 residues. The V gene's germline CDR1 is MNHNS and CDR2 SASEGT. The ends were cut back, 3 bases at V and 9 bases at J, with 20 bases in the middle. The CDR3 DNA reads TGTGCCAGCAGTGACTTGCCAGGGAGGTCCCTCAAAGCTTTCTTT. Amino acids: CASSDLPGRSLKAFF.

The chain carries TRBV2 and TRBJ2-7; 8 bases line up with TRBD1. The germline V gene encodes CDR1 SNHLY and CDR2 FYNNEI. This CDR3 is 14 amino acids long. V dropped 4 bases and J dropped 3; count of bases not matched to a gene: 5. CDR3 loop: CASSVGQAGYEQYF. The DNA for the CDR3 is TGTGCCAGCAGTGTGGGACAGGCGGGCTACGAGCAGTACTTC.

This clone was seen once. The CDR3 DNA sequence: TGTGCCAGCAGCAGGGACGGGAGCTATGGCTACACCTTC. Residues: CASSRDGSYGYTF. The rearrangement links TRBV11-2 to TRBJ1-2; possibly TRBD1 for D (5 bases). The length of the CDR3 is 13 residues. Germline CDR1 is SGHAT and CDR2 is FQNNGV. V dropped 5 bases and J dropped 4 bases, with 11 bases sitting between them.